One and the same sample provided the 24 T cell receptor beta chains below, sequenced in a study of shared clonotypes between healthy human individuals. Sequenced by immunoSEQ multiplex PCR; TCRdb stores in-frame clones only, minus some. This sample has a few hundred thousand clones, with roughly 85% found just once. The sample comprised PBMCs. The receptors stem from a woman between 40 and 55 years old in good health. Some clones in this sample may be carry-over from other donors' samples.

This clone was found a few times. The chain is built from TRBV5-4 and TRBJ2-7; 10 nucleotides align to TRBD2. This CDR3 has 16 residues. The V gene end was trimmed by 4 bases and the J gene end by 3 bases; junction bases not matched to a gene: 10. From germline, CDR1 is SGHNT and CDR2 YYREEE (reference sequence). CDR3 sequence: CASSASSGLANYEQYF. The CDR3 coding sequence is TGTGCCAGCAGCGCTAGCTCGGGACTAGCGAACTACGAGCAGTACTTC.

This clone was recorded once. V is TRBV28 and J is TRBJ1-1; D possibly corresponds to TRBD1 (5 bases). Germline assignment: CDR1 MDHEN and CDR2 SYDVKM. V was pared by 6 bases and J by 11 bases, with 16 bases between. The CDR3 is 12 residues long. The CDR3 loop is CASSPRAGSAFF. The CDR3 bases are TGTGCCAGCAGCCCCCGGGCAGGGTCGGCTTTCTTT.

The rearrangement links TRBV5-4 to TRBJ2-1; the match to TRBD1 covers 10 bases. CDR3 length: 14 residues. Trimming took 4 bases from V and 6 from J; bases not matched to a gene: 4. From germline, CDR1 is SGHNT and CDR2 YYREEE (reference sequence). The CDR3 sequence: CASSLGQGTNEQFF. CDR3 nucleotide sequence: TGTGCCAGCAGCCTGGGACAGGGGACCAATGAGCAGTTCTTC. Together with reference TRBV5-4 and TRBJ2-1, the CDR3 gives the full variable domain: ETGVTQSPTHLIKTRGQQVTLRCSSQSGHNTVSWYQQALGQGPQFIFQYYREEENGRGNFPPRFSGLQFPNYSSELNVNALELDDSALYLCASSLGQGTNEQFFGPGTRLTVL.

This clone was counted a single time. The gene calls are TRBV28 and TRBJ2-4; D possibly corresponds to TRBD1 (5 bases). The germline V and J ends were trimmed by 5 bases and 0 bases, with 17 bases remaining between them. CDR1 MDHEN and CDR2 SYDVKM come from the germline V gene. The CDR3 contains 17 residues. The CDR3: CASSPAGWGVAKNIQYF. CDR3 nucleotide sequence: TGTGCCAGCAGTCCCGCCGGTTGGGGCGTAGCCAAAAACATTCAGTACTTC.

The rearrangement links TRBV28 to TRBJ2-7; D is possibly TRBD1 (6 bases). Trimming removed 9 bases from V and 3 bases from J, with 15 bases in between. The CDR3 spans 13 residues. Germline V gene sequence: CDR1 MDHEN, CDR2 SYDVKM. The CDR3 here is CASRRDTFYEQYF. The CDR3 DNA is TGTGCCAGTCGACGGGACACCTTCTACGAGCAGTACTTC.

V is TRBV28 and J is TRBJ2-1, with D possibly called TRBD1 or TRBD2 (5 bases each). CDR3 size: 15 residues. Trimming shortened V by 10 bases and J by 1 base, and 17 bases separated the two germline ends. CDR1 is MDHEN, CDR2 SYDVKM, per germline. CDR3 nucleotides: TGTGCCACCACAGCTCGGGACCCGTCCTACAATGAGCAGTTCTTC. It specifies CATTARDPSYNEQFF. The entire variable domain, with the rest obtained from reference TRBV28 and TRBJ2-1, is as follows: DVKVTQSSRYLVKRTGEKVFLECVQDMDHENMFWYRQDPGLGLRLIYFSYDVKMKEKGDIPEGYSVSREKKERFSLILESASTNQTSMYLCATTARDPSYNEQFFGPGTRLTVL.

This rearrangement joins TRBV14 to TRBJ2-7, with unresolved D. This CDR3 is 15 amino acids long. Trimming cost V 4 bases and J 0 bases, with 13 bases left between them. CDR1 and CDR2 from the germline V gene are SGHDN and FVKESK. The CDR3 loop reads CASSLHVGSSYEQYF. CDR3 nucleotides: TGTGCCAGCAGCCTACACGTCGGAAGCTCCTACGAGCAGTACTTC.

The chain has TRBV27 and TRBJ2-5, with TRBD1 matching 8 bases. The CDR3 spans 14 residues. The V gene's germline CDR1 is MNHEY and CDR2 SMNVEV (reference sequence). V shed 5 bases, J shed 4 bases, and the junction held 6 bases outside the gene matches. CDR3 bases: TGTGCCAGCAGTCCGGGACAGGCGGGAGAGACCCAGTACTTC. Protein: CASSPGQAGETQYF.

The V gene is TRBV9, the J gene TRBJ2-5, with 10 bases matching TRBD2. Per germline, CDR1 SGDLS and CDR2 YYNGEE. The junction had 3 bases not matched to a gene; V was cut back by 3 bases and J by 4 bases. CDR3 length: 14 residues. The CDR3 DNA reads TGTGCCAGCAGCGGCCGACTAGCGGGAGAGACCCAGTACTTC. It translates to CASSGRLAGETQYF. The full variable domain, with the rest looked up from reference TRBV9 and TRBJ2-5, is DSGVTQTPKHLITATGQRVTLRCSPRSGDLSVYWYQQSLDQGLQFLIQYYNGEERAKGNILERFSAQQFPDLHSELNLSSLELGDSALYFCASSGRLAGETQYFGPGTRLLVL.

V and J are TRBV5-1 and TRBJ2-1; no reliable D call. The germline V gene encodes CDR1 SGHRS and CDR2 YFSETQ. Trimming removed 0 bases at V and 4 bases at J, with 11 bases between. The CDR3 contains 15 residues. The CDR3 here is CASSLVADQYNEQFF. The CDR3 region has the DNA TGCGCCAGCAGCTTGGTGGCGGACCAGTACAATGAGCAGTTCTTC.

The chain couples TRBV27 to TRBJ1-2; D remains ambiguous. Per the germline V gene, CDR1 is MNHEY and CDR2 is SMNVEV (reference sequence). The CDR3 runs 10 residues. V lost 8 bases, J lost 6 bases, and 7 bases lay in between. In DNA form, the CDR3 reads TGTGCCAGCTCCCCTAATGGCTACACCTTC. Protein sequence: CASSPNGYTF.

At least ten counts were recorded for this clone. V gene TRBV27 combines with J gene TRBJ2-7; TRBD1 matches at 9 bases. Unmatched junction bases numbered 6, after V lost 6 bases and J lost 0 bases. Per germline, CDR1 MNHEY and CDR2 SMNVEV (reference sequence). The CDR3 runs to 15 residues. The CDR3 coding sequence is TGTGCCAGCAGGCTCGGGACAGGGAGCTCCTACGAGCAGTACTTC. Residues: CASRLGTGSSYEQYF.

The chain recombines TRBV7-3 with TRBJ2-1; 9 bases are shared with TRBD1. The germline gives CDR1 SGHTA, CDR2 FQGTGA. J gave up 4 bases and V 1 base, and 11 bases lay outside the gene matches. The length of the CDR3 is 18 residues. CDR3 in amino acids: CASSLRPTGTGRYNEQFF. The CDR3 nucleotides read TGTGCCAGCAGCTTAAGACCCACGGGGACAGGGAGGTACAATGAGCAGTTCTTC.

CDR3 nucleotide sequence: TGTGCCAGCAGTACCAACAGGGGTGGTATTCGCGAGCAGTTCTTC. Translating it yields CASSTNRGGIREQFF. This chain uses TRBV28 with TRBJ2-1; 7 nucleotides agree with TRBD1. The V segment lost 5 bases and the J segment 10 bases; nucleotides outside the gene matches: 14. The CDR3 runs 15 residues. The germline V gene encodes CDR1 MDHEN and CDR2 SYDVKM.

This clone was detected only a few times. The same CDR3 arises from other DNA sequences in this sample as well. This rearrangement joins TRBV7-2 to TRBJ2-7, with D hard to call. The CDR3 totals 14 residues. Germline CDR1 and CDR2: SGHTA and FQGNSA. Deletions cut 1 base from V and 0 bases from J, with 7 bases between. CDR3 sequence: CASSLDWSSYEQYF. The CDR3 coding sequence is TGTGCCAGCAGCTTAGACTGGAGCTCCTACGAGCAGTACTTC.

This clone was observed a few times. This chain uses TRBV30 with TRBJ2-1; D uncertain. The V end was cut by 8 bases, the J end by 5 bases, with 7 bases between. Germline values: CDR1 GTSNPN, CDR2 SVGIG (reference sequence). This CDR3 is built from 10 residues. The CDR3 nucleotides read TGTGCCCCCCGGAACAATGAGCAGTTCTTC. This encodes CAPRNNEQFF.

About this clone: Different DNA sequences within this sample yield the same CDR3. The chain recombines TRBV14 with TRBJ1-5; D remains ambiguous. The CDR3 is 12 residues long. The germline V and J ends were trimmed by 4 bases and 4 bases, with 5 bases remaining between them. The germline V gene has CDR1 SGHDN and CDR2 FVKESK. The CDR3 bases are TGTGCCAGCAGCCTGGGTAATCAGCCCCAGCATTTT. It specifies CASSLGNQPQHF.

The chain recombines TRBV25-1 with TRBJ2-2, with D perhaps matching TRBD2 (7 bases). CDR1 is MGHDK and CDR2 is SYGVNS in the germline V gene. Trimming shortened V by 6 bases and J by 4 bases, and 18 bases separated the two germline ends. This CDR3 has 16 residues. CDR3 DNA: TGTGCCAGCAGCCTAGGGCGGGGGCGCAGCACCGGGGAGCTGTTTTTT. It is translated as CASSLGRGRSTGELFF.

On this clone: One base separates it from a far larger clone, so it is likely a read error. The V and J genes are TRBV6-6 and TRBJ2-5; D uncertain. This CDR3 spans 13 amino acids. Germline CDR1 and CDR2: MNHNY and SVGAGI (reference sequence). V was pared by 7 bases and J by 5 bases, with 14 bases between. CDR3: CASNPQPQETQYF. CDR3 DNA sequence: TGTGCCAGCAACCCTCAGCCCCAGGAGACCCAGTACTTC.

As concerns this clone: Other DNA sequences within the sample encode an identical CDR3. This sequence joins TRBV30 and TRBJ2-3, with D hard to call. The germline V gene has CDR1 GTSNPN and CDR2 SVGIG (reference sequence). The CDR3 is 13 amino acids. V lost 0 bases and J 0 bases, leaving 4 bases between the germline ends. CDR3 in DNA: TGTGCCTGGAGTGTACTGAGCACAGATACGCAGTATTTT. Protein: CAWSVLSTDTQYF.

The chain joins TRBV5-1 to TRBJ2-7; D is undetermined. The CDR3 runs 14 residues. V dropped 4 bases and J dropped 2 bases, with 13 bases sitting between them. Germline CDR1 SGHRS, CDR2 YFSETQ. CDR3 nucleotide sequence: TGCGCCAGCAGCCTCGGCGGCGACCCCTACGAGCAGTACTTC. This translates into CASSLGGDPYEQYF.

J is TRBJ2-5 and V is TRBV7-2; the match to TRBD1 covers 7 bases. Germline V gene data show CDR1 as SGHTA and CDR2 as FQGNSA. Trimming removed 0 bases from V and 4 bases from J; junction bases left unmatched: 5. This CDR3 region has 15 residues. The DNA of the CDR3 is TGTGCCAGCAGCTTAGCGGACGACAGGGCAGAGACCCAGTACTTC. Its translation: CASSLADDRAETQYF.

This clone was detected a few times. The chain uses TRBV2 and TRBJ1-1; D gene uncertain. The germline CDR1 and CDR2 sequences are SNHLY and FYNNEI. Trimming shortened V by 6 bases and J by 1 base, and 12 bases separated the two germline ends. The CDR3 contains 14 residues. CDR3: CASRGFPRNTEAFF. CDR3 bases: TGTGCCAGCAGGGGGTTCCCTAGGAACACTGAAGCTTTCTTT.

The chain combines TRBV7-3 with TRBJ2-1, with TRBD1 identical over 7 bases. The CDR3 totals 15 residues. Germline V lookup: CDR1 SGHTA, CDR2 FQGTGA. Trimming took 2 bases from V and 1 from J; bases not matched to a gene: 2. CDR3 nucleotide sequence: TGTGCCAGCAGCTTATCAGGGGGTTCCTACAATGAGCAGTTCTTC. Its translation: CASSLSGGSYNEQFF.